The sequence of this TCR beta chain was determined in a study of T cell responses to AZD1222 COVID-19 vaccine. Profiling relied on immunoSEQ multiplex PCR, and the TCRdb table lists in-frame clones only, not all of them. Found here are more than 95,000 clones, over 85% of them singletons; the top ten hold 5%. As concerns this clone: Antigen: not known.

Findings and caveats of the study: Spike-wide vaccine-associated CD4 TCRs dominated at 160-218 and 743-854.

Germline V CDR1 and CDR2: SGHRS, YFSETQ. V dropped 1 base and J dropped 1 base, with 5 bases sitting between them. The CDR3 length is 13 residues. The chain links TRBV5-1 to TRBJ1-1; the D is unclear. The source was peripheral blood, collected on day 0 of AZD1222 vaccination. The source of this sequence is an adult in good health. CDR3 protein: CASSLYSNTEAFF. DNA of the CDR3: TGCGCCAGCAGCTTGTATTCGAACACTGAAGCTTTCTTT.